This record looks at one T cell receptor beta chain sequence and its context. Clones were read by immunoSEQ multiplex PCR, and TCRdb kept only the in-frame ones, dropping some. There are hundreds of thousands of clones in the sample; around 87% occur only once, and roughly 1.3% lies in the top ten. The data were taken from a study of blood T cell repertoires in COVID-19. Overall study context: Acute and convalescent COVID-19 samples came from the United States, Italy and Spain.

The specimen sequenced was peripheral blood. This sequence originates from a man in his 70s with acute or convalescent COVID-19.

DNA for the CDR3: TGTGCCAGCAGACTGCGTCCGGGTGGAAACACCATATATTTT. It codes for CASRLRPGGNTIYF. The chain employs TRBV28 and TRBJ1-3; D remains ambiguous. Germline loops: CDR1 MDHEN, CDR2 SYDVKM. V lost 6 bases and J lost 3, with 12 bases in between. The CDR3 extends over 14 amino acids.